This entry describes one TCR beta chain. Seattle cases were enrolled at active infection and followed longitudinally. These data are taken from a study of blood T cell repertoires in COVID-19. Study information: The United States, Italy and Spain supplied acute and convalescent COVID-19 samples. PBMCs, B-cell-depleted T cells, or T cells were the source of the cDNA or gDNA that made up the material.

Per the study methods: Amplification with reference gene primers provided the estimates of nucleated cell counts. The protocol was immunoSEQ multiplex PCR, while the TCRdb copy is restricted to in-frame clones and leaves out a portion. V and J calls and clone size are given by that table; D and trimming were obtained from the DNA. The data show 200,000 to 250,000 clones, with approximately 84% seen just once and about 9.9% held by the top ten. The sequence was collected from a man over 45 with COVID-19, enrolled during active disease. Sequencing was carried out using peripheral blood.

The DNA of the CDR3 is TGTGCCAGCAGCCTCCCGGGACTAGCGGGGGGTAGAAATGAGCAGTTCTTC. Translation: CASSLPGLAGGRNEQFF. This chain uses TRBV11-2 with TRBJ2-1; 15 positions agree with TRBD2. V was pared by 5 bases and J by 7 bases, with 9 bases of the junction left unmatched. The CDR3 runs to 17 residues. CDR1 is SGHAT, CDR2 FQNNGV, per germline. The full variable domain, rest sourced from reference TRBV11-2 and TRBJ2-1, is EAGVAQSPRYKIIEKRQSVAFWCNPISGHATLYWYQQILGQGPKLLIQFQNNGVVDDSQLPKDRFSAERLKGVDSTLKIQPAKLEDSAVYLCASSLPGLAGGRNEQFFGPGTRLTVL.